This T cell receptor beta chain was documented in a study of shared clonotypes between healthy human individuals (dated by TCRdb to 2018 to 2021). A note on the overall study: Three men and two women, aged 18 to 49 years, made up the cohort. Blood TCR repertoires of roughly five healthy adults were deeply sequenced to estimate repertoire size and the extent of clonotype sharing between individuals. Leukapheresis yielded between about 0.85 and 9.5 billion PBMCs per donor. For each donor, CD4 naive and CD4 memory were each given three plates, CD8 naive was given two plates, and CD8 memory was given one plate. To increase sequencing depth and limit assay-specific biases, different laboratories used diverse techniques to prepare libraries and sequence TCR repertoires.

Donors were healthy HIV-negative adults with no recently reported acute infections or vaccinations. All donors were Caucasian adults living in Nashville, Tennessee, USA. Magnetic negative selection was used to enrich CD4+ T cells, after which naive cells were positively selected on CD45RA and the negative fraction became the memory subset. Blood was collected by leukapheresis, and PBMCs were isolated by Ficoll-Histopaque density gradient centrifugation and then cryopreserved in liquid nitrogen vapor phase. Analytical flow cytometry was used to check the purity and quantity of each magnetically sorted T cell population. From each sorted fraction, genomic DNA was isolated and quantified by UV absorbance on a Nanodrop 2000c. This clone occurred a few times. Its cognate antigen has yet to be identified. No base qualities exist here, and no much larger clone lies one base off it. General study outcomes and caveats: The genetic and exposure-history diversity represented was limited by the small number of donors. Across a few donors, around 5.4% of naive CD4, 3% to 4% of naive CD8, 2.3% of memory CD4, and 0.4% to 0.45% of memory CD8 clonotypes were shared. Even with the large sequencing depth, rarefaction of the sorted-subset datasets indicated that sequencing was incomplete. Compared with non-shared clonotypes, the clonotypes found in all four sorted-subset donors had higher generation probabilities. Sampling was restricted to blood, and TCR repertoires in tissue are likely to differ from TCR repertoires in blood. Pairwise subsampling indicated that sequencing depth was expected to affect the degree of clonotype sharing among donors. Naive subsets generally had larger estimated clonotype richness than memory subsets did.

Using the deep immunoSEQ assay, multiplex PCR amplified TCR CDR3 regions from genomic DNA. Extracted genomic DNA from each cell subset was distributed evenly across all wells of several immunoSEQ 96-well plates, and each plate was treated as a replicate. For sorted subsets, around 200 ng genomic DNA, equal to about 30,000 T cell genomes, was loaded into each replicate PCR. Purified libraries were measured with a Qubit 3.0 fluorometer, size-checked on a Bioanalyzer 2100, and measured again with the KAPA Library Quantification kit. A separate single-read 150-cycle Illumina NextSeq 550 flow cell was used to sequence each immunoSEQ 96-well plate. Processing in the source paper ran as follows. Because only junctional sequences without quality scores were contained in the immunoSEQ output, filtering matching that applied to full-length reads could not be performed. To assign V/J genes and CDR3, sequences were annotated using PyIR, a Python wrapper for IgBLAST v1.9, with IMGT germline references. Reads with weak V/J assignments (E-value above 1e-6), missing CDR3, stop codons, out-of-frame junctions, or ambiguous translated residues were removed. A V3J clonotype was defined by an identical inferred V gene, J gene, and CDR3 amino acid sequence. The percentage overlap between two repertoires was calculated by dividing the number of shared unique clonotypes by the size of the smaller repertoire. Richness of each repertoire was evaluated using RTK rarefaction, the Chao1 estimator, and Recon v2.1 estimates of unobserved clonotypes. Generation probabilities were computed with OLGA for all TCRbeta clonotypes obtained by the gDNA method from several donors. TCRdb provides this immuneACCESS table in a form limited to in-frame rearrangements. Some clones are lacking; in checked studies, under half of them reflect an unresolved V gene, and why the rest are absent is not known. The V and J calls and clone size were taken over from that table, and D and trimming were inferred from the DNA. This sample has some 2,000,000 clones in its table, and under 97% of those were observed once. Roughly 0.13% of the sample is taken by the ten largest.

The CDR3 goes from the cysteine to the phenylalanine over 17 residues. Only the CDR3 region is kept as DNA, spanning 51 bases read in frame from base 1. Trimming takes 5 bases off V and 8 bases off J; junction bases not matched to a gene: 16. According to the germline V gene (reference sequence), CDR1 reads LNHDA and CDR2 reads SQIVND. Recombination joined TRBV19 with TRBJ2-1; 9 bases in between match TRBD2. Sequenced input: naive CD4+ T cells sorted from blood. What this sample's cell subset or site label stands for: CD45RA+ positively selected. This receptor was taken from a man between 18 and 29 years old in good health. The DNA sequence follows: TGTGCCAGTAGTCCCTCAAATGGGCTAGCGGGAAGAGATGAGCAGTTCTTC. Translated, this gives CASSPSNGLAGRDEQFF.